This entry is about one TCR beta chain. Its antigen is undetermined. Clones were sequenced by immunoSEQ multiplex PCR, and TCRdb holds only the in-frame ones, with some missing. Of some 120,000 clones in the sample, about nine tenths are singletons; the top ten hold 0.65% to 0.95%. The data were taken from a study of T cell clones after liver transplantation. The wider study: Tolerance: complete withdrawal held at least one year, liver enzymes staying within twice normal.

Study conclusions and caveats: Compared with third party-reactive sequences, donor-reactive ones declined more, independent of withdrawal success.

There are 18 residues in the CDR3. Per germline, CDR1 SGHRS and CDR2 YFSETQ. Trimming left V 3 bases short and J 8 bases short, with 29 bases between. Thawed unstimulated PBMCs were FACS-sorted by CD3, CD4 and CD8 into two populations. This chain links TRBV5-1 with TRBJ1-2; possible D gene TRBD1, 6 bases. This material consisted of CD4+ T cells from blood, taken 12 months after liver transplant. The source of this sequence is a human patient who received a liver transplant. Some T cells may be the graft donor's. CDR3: CASSWSTGPSTMIGGYTF. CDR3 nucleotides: TGCGCCAGCAGCTGGTCGACAGGACCTAGTACTATGATCGGAGGCTACACCTTC.